The clone carrying this TCR beta chain was found a few times. The target antigen is unknown. This sample is drawn from a study of T-cell reconstitution after alpha-beta-depleted transplantation in children. A TCRbeta library incorporating unique molecular identifiers was prepared. TCRdb redid the calling of the PCR reads with MiXCR, one entry per CDR3 protein. The sample holds 550,000 to 600,000 distinct CDR3 sequences, roughly 24% seen once. Findings of the study overall: The study reportedly traced alpha-beta T cells about two months after transplant to several hundred expanded graft clones. Surviving recipient T cells and thymic progenitors accounted for the high day-60 TCRbeta diversity observed in some patients.

Sequencing used PBMCs, mostly from graft donor cells, obtained 360 days after TCRalphabeta/CD19-depleted stem cell transplant. This TCR came from a boy less than two years old who had a stem cell transplant for acute myeloid leukemia, so the T cells may come from the graft donor.

The CDR3 loop reads CASSLDTGGETQYF. The CDR3 DNA is TGTGCCAGCAGTTTAGATACGGGCGGGGAGACCCAGTACTTC. The chain couples TRBV12-3 or TRBV12-4 to TRBJ2-5, with a possible D match to TRBD2 (5 bases). V shed 1 base and J shed 5 bases, with 11 bases lying between them. This CDR3 has 14 amino acids.